What follows are 28 T cell receptor beta chains derived from one specimen sequenced in a study of T cell changes during pregnancy in multiple sclerosis. TCRdb's copy holds only in-frame clones and misses some; the assay was immunoSEQ multiplex PCR. The repertoire consists of 38,000 or so clones, with more than 90% occurring once and the leading ten covering 1% to 1.5%. The starting material was peripheral blood, obtained before pregnancy. The receptor set was obtained from a female donor with multiple sclerosis, enrolled in a pregnancy study.

This clone was counted only a few times. This sequence joins TRBV7-9 and TRBJ1-5; D uncertain. Germline CDR1 is SEHNR and CDR2 is FQNEAQ (reference sequence). CDR3 length: 14 amino acids. Deletions cut 4 bases from V and 0 bases from J, with 7 bases between. CDR3 DNA sequence: TGTGCCAGCAGCTCAGTTAATAGCAATCAGCCCCAGCATTTT. Translated, it gives CASSSVNSNQPQHF.

The rearrangement uses TRBV14 and TRBJ1-2, with D perhaps matching TRBD1 (6 bases). CDR1 is SGHDN, CDR2 FVKESK, per germline. The CDR3 consists of 15 residues. Deletions cut 1 base from V and 5 bases from J, with 14 bases between. In nucleotides, the CDR3 is TGTGCCAGCAGCCAAGCTGGGACACGGATTTATGGCTACACCTTC. Translation gives CASSQAGTRIYGYTF. Filled out from reference TRBV14 and TRBJ1-2, the complete variable domain reads EAGVTQFPSHSVIEKGQTVTLRCDPISGHDNLYWYRRVMGKEIKFLLHFVKESKQDESGMPNNRFLAERTGGTYSTLKVQPAELEDSGVYFCASSQAGTRIYGYTFGSGTRLTVV.

The rearrangement joins TRBV18 to TRBJ2-7; 7 nucleotides align to TRBD1. Germline assignment: CDR1 KGHSH and CDR2 LQKENI. Losses at the gene ends were 0 bases for V and 2 bases for J; bases not matched to a gene: 1. The CDR3 loop spans 14 amino acids. The CDR3 DNA is TGTGCCAGCTCACCACCGGGACAGCCCTACGAGCAGTACTTC. Amino acid sequence: CASSPPGQPYEQYF.

This chain connects TRBV10-3 to TRBJ2-3, with a possible D match to TRBD2 (5 bases). Germline V lookup: CDR1 ENHRY, CDR2 SYGVKD. Trimming took 0 bases from V and 7 from J, leaving 14 bases between them. The CDR3 extends over 15 amino acids. This CDR3 reads CAISESTLASHTQYF. The DNA for the CDR3 is TGTGCCATCAGTGAGTCGACCCTAGCTAGTCATACGCAGTATTTT.

The V gene is TRBV5-1, the J gene TRBJ2-5, with TRBD2 identical over 10 bases. The last part of the DNA fits TRBJ2-7 better; the J call may be wrong. The CDR3 length is 17 residues. Germline CDR1 SGHRS, CDR2 YFSETQ. Written as DNA, the CDR3 is TGCGCCAGCAGCTTGGGGGGGCTAGCGGGAGCGACCTACGAGCAGTACTTC. Its translation is CASSLGGLAGATYEQYF.

The chain recombines TRBV9 with TRBJ2-1; 13 nucleotides align to TRBD2. Losses at the gene ends were 4 bases for V and 8 bases for J; bases not matched to a gene: 18. The CDR3 totals 19 residues. Germline values: CDR1 SGDLS, CDR2 YYNGEE. CDR3: CASSSPPWTSGRGMHEQFF. Written as DNA, the CDR3 is TGTGCCAGCAGCTCGCCTCCTTGGACTAGCGGGAGAGGGATGCATGAGCAGTTCTTC. Looking up the rest from reference TRBV9 and TRBJ2-1 gives the full variable domain: DSGVTQTPKHLITATGQRVTLRCSPRSGDLSVYWYQQSLDQGLQFLIQYYNGEERAKGNILERFSAQQFPDLHSELNLSSLELGDSALYFCASSSPPWTSGRGMHEQFFGPGTRLTVL.

The rearrangement uses TRBV4-2 and TRBJ2-1; 7 bases are a match to TRBD2. Germline V gives CDR1 LGHNA, CDR2 YNFKEQ. Unmatched junction bases numbered 9, after V lost 7 bases and J lost 0 bases. The CDR3 sequence is 16 residues long. CDR3 nucleotides: TGTGCCAGCACTAAAGGGGAGGGGAGCTCCTACAATGAGCAGTTCTTC. Translated, it gives CASTKGEGSSYNEQFF.

In this sample, this clone turned up once. The rearrangement uses TRBV5-1 and TRBJ2-5, with 7 bases identical to TRBD1. The germline V gene has CDR1 SGHRS and CDR2 YFSETQ. The V gene end was trimmed by 6 bases and the J gene end by 2 bases; junction bases not matched to a gene: 7. The CDR3 covers 14 residues. CDR3 loop: CASIDMGQQETQYF. DNA of the CDR3: TGCGCCAGCATTGACATGGGACAGCAAGAGACCCAGTACTTC.

The chain has TRBV5-1 and TRBJ2-2, with 7 bases identical to TRBD2. J was trimmed by 7 bases and V by 3 bases; bases with no gene match: 12. The germline V gene encodes CDR1 SGHRS and CDR2 YFSETQ. There are 16 residues in the CDR3. CDR3 loop: CASSWDGTSGGGELFF. The CDR3 bases are TGCGCCAGCAGCTGGGACGGGACTTCGGGGGGCGGGGAGCTGTTTTTT.

The chain links TRBV30 to TRBJ1-1, with 10 bases identical to TRBD1. Germline assignment: CDR1 GTSNPN and CDR2 SVGIG (reference sequence). After removal of 6 bases from V and 3 bases from J, the junction contained 10 bases not matched to a gene. This CDR3 has 15 amino acids. The CDR3 loop reads CACSKGGTGDTEAFF. The CDR3 bases are TGTGCCTGTTCTAAAGGCGGGACAGGGGACACTGAAGCTTTCTTT.

The chain has TRBV9 and TRBJ1-3; TRBD1 matches 7 bases. This CDR3 spans 16 amino acids. CDR1 is SGDLS and CDR2 is YYNGEE in the germline V gene. The trim removed 4 bases at V and 0 bases at J, leaving 7 bases unmatched. The CDR3 coding sequence is TGTGCCAGCAGCAGAACAGGGGTCCGCTCTGGAAACACCATATATTTT. Protein: CASSRTGVRSGNTIYF.

This rearrangement joins TRBV21-1 to TRBJ1-4; the table names TRBD1, a call not compared with the DNA. TRBV21-1 is a documented pseudogene. The length of the CDR3 is 18 residues. CDR3 loop: CASSNPDRGQMLNEKLFF. In nucleotides, the CDR3 is TGTGCCAGCAGCAATCCGGACAGGGGACAAATGCTTAATGAAAAACTGTTTTTT.

This chain joins TRBV29-1 and TRBJ2-1, with 13 nucleotides matching TRBD2. Germline CDR1 SQVTM, CDR2 ANQGSEA. CDR3 length: 15 amino acids. V gave up 6 bases and J gave up 9 bases; unmatched junction bases: 11. CDR3 in DNA: TGCAGCGTCGGAATAACCCGGACTAGCGGGAGTGAGCAGTTCTTC. Amino acids: CSVGITRTSGSEQFF.

The genes are TRBV4-2 and TRBJ2-7; 11 bases map to TRBD2. Per germline, CDR1 LGHNA and CDR2 YNFKEQ. V gave up 3 bases and J gave up 5 bases; unmatched junction bases: 9. This CDR3 is 16 amino acids long. In DNA form, the CDR3 reads TGTGCCAGCAGCCAGACCATAGCGGGAGGGCGCCACGAGCAGTACTTC. Translating it yields CASSQTIAGGRHEQYF.

The chain combines TRBV6-4 with TRBJ1-1, with 8 nucleotides matching TRBD1. Per the germline V gene, CDR1 is MRHNA and CDR2 is SNTAGT. The CDR3 runs to 13 residues. V shed 8 bases, J shed 4 bases, and the junction held 6 bases outside the gene matches. The CDR3 DNA reads TGTGCCAGCTCACAGGGGGAGGTCACTGAAGCTTTCTTT. This translates into CASSQGEVTEAFF.

The CDR3 DNA reads TGTGCCAGCAGTTTACCCCCTACTTCGAACACCGGGGAGCTGTTTTTT. Its translation is CASSLPPTSNTGELFF. The gene calls are TRBV27 and TRBJ2-2; D is uncertain. Trimming took off 2 bases at V and 0 bases at J, with 10 bases between the two ends. CDR3 length: 16 residues. From germline, CDR1 is MNHEY and CDR2 SMNVEV (reference sequence).

The chain links TRBV5-4 to TRBJ2-1, with D possibly being TRBD1 (5 bases). Deletions cut 1 base from V and 5 bases from J, with 16 bases between. CDR3 size: 16 residues. CDR1 SGHNT and CDR2 YYREEE come from the germline V gene (reference sequence). In DNA form, the CDR3 reads TGTGCCAGCAGCTTGTTTGGTGGCCCAGGGAACAATGAGCAGTTCTTC. It specifies CASSLFGGPGNNEQFF.

The rearrangement links TRBV18 to TRBJ2-7; 9 bases are shared with TRBD1. This CDR3 comprises 15 residues. Trimming at V came to 3 bases and at J to 6 bases, leaving 9 bases not matched to a gene. CDR1 and CDR2 (germline): KGHSH, LQKENI. CDR3 coding DNA: TGTGCCAGCTCACCCACCCCCGGGACAGGGCCCGAGCAGTACTTC. Residues: CASSPTPGTGPEQYF.

For the CDR3, the DNA is TGTGCCAGCAGCTTGCTTCCAACGACAACCACTGAAGCTTTCTTT. Its protein is CASSLLPTTTTEAFF. The chain joins TRBV5-5 to TRBJ1-1; D unresolved. There are 15 residues in the CDR3. Germline CDR1 is SGHKS and CDR2 is YYEKEE (reference sequence). Trimming left V 1 base short and J 4 bases short, with 14 bases between.

The chain combines TRBV5-1 with TRBJ1-2; D might be TRBD1 (5 bases). From germline, CDR1 is SGHRS and CDR2 YFSETQ. The CDR3 is 14 amino acids. Trimming removed 0 bases at V and 8 bases at J, with 14 bases between. CDR3 protein: CASSLGEGEEGYTF. The CDR3 coding sequence is TGCGCCAGCAGCTTGGGTGAAGGGGAGGAAGGCTACACCTTC.

The gene calls are TRBV4-3 and TRBJ2-3, with 8 bases that match TRBD2. The ends lost 0 bases at V and 5 bases at J; junction bases unmatched: 7. The CDR3 has 16 amino acids. Germline V gives CDR1 LGHNA, CDR2 YSLEER. CDR3 in DNA: TGCGCCAGCAGCCAAGATTTCGGTAGCGGGAAAGATACGCAGTATTTT. Protein product: CASSQDFGSGKDTQYF.

J is TRBJ2-2 and V is TRBV21-1; whether TRBD2, the table's D call, matches the DNA was not checked. TRBV21-1 is tagged as a pseudogene. The CDR3 is made up of 13 amino acids. CDR3 nucleotides: TGTGCCAGCGGGCTACTAGACCCCGGGGAGCTGTTTTTT. This sequence encodes CASGLLDPGELFF.

This rearrangement joins TRBV5-1 to TRBJ1-2; no firm D call. Trimming stripped 7 bases from V and 1 base from J, with 17 bases between. CDR1 SGHRS and CDR2 YFSETQ come from the germline V gene. The CDR3 length is 15 residues. The CDR3 DNA is TGCGCCAGCGGTTTGAACCCACAAGTTAACTATGGCTACACCTTC. Its translation is CASGLNPQVNYGYTF.

Only a few counts were recorded for this clone. The chain couples TRBV4-2 to TRBJ2-3; possible D gene TRBD2, 5 bases. Germline lookup yields CDR1 LGHNA and CDR2 YNFKEQ. Trimming removed 6 bases at V and 3 bases at J, with 7 bases between. The CDR3 length is 12 residues. This CDR3 is CASRDLTDTQYF. The DNA for the CDR3 is TGTGCCAGCAGGGACTTAACAGATACGCAGTATTTT.

This chain joins TRBV4-3 and TRBJ1-4; D call uncertain. The CDR3 runs to 14 residues. V was shortened by 4 bases and J by 1 base, with 7 bases between the two germline ends. Germline V gene sequence: CDR1 LGHNA, CDR2 YSLEER. The CDR3 nucleotides are TGCGCCAGCAGCCCCCAGCGAACTAATGAAAAACTGTTTTTT. Its protein is CASSPQRTNEKLFF.

This rearrangement joins TRBV13 to TRBJ1-5; TRBD1 aligns across 7 bases. The CDR3 contains 14 residues. Germline loops: CDR1 PRHDT, CDR2 FYEKMQ (reference sequence). Unmatched junction bases numbered 6, after V lost 3 bases and J lost 7 bases. Here the CDR3 DNA reads TGTGCCAGCAGCTTGAGACAGGGCGGGCAGCCCCAGCATTTT. It specifies CASSLRQGGQPQHF. The full variable domain, completed using reference TRBV13 and TRBJ1-5, is AAGVIQSPRHLIKEKRETATLKCYPIPRHDTVYWYQQGPGQDPQFLISFYEKMQSDKGSIPDRFSAQQFSDYHSELNMSSLELGDSALYFCASSLRQGGQPQHFGDGTRLSIL.

The chain uses TRBV7-2 and TRBJ2-1, with TRBD2 matching over 8 bases. The CDR3 runs to 14 residues. The V gene end was trimmed by 9 bases and the J gene end by 4 bases; junction bases not matched to a gene: 8. CDR1 and CDR2 from the germline V gene are SGHTA and FQGNSA. The CDR3 region has the DNA TGTGCCAGGAGCGGGAGAACCCCTTACAATGAGCAGTTCTTC. Amino acid sequence: CARSGRTPYNEQFF.

The J gene is TRBJ1-2, the V gene TRBV6-1; 8 nucleotides align to TRBD1. The CDR3 has 15 residues. V lost 1 base and J lost 3; bases outside the gene matches: 4. Germline assignment: CDR1 MNHNS and CDR2 SASEGT. In DNA form, the CDR3 reads TGTGCCAGCAGTGAAGGCAGGGGGCATGACTATGGCTACACCTTC. This encodes CASSEGRGHDYGYTF.